There are a few counts of the clone carrying this T cell receptor (beta chain). Antigen: not known. V was cut by 0 bases and J by 5 bases, with 18 bases left in between. This CDR3 comprises 17 residues. Germline CDR1 and CDR2: MGHRA and YSYEKL. This sample was taken from a study of blood T cells in healthy people across ages. Regarding the study as a whole: The study found more naive CD4+ cells and higher diversity in long-lived than aged donors.

The use of a sample-barcoded 5' primer and a J-beta primer mix characterized a second PCR of 7 to 11 cycles. A template-switch adaptor with 12 random nucleotides tagged each cDNA molecule. MiXCR, applied by TCRdb to the 5' RACE reads, yields one record per CDR3 protein. The sample carries 710,000 or so distinct CDR3 sequences, roughly 32% recorded once. The receptor's source is a woman over 75 in good health. The chain combines TRBV4-1 with TRBJ2-3; D gene uncertain. Sample: blood. CDR3 protein: CASSQDSGSQPQDTQYF. In DNA, the CDR3 is TGCGCCAGCAGCCAAGATTCGGGCAGTCAACCCCAAGATACGCAGTATTTT.